The source of this TCR beta chain is a study of PD-1 blockade in classical Hodgkin lymphoma. Study findings and constraints: Prior therapy or disease activity may underlie the repertoire differences, whose causes remain undefined. At baseline, newly diagnosed patients reportedly showed less TCR diversity than healthy donors.

Regarding this clone: What it binds is unknown.

Regarding time point: newly diagnosed, previously untreated cHL patient sample. From thawed PBMCs, magnetic negative selection was used to isolate the CD8+ T cells. PBMCs representing newly diagnosed, untreated classical Hodgkin lymphoma functioned as the comparison. The data were produced by immunoSEQ multiplex PCR, yet TCRdb's version contains in-frame clones alone and is incomplete. Among 3,000 or so clones listed, 80% were seen once. This receptor was taken from a human donor with classical Hodgkin lymphoma. Sequenced sample: CD8+ T cells from blood.

The CDR3, as DNA: TGCGCCAGCAGCTCCATGGGACAGATGAACACTGAAGCTTTCTTT. This encodes CASSSMGQMNTEAFF. This sequence joins TRBV5-1 and TRBJ1-1; TRBD1 agrees at 7 bases. With V trimmed by 3 bases and J by 0 bases, 5 bases remained unmatched. CDR1 SGHRS and CDR2 YFSETQ come from the germline V gene. The CDR3 has 15 residues.